The 10 T cell receptor beta chains in this list originate from one sample, sequenced in a study of tumor-infiltrating lymphocytes in primary liver carcinoma. Reverse transcription of approximately 500 ng total RNA with a constant-region primer produced TCR beta cDNA. Sequencing libraries for TCR beta derived from three nested multiplex PCR rounds that used slightly modified ARM-PCR. The opening two PCR rounds, around 9 cycles each, paired TRBV1-TRBV30 forward primers with a C-beta reverse primer. TCRdb re-called the multiplex PCR reads through MiXCR, storing one row per CDR3 protein. The table lists roughly 40,000 distinct CDR3 sequences, roughly 77% of them singletons. Co-extraction yielded RNA and DNA from 20-30 mg of unsorted bulk tissue. The source material was tumor-adjacent normal liver tissue. The receptors shown here come from a woman aged 30 to 39 with primary liver carcinoma and hepatitis B virus infection.

As regards this clonotype: A read error may account for a junction end that differs from germline. The chain is built from TRBV6-5 and TRBJ1-6; D ambiguous. The CDR3 length is 16 residues. From germline, CDR1 is MNHEY and CDR2 SVGAGI. The CDR3 DNA sequence: TGTGCTAGTAGTAAACAGTCCGCCAAATATAATTCACCTCTCCACTTT. Translated, it gives CASSKQSAKYNSPLHF.

The genes are TRBV12-3 or TRBV12-4 and TRBJ2-2; 7 bases match TRBD2. This CDR3 has 20 residues. Trimming removed 3 bases from V and 8 bases from J; junction bases left unmatched: 24. The CDR3 bases are TGTGCCAGCAGTTTCGGGAGCGGGACTTGCGGGGACCGTTGGACGGGGGAGCTGTTTTTT. It specifies CASSFGSGTCGDRWTGELFF.

Ten or more counts support this clonotype. This chain connects TRBV4-2 to TRBJ2-7, with D perhaps matching TRBD1 or TRBD2 (5 bases each). Deletions cut 0 bases from V and 2 bases from J, with 17 bases between. Germline CDR1 is LGHNA and CDR2 is YNFKEQ. This CDR3 spans 17 amino acids. In nucleotides, the CDR3 is TGTGCCAGCAGCCAAGATGGCCGGGGCACGAGCCCCTACGAGCAGTACTTC. Protein sequence: CASSQDGRGTSPYEQYF.

As regards this clonotype: A much bigger clone sits one base away, suggesting this may be a read error. The chain employs TRBV28 and TRBJ2-1, with 9 bases fitting TRBD2. CDR1 and CDR2 (germline): MDHEN, SYDVKM. Losses at the gene ends were 2 bases for V and 8 bases for J; bases not matched to a gene: 16. This CDR3 has 18 amino acids. CDR3 bases: TGTGCCAGCAGTTTAAGGCGGGAGGGCTTCCAATGGCCCGATGAGCAGTTCTTC. Translation gives CASSLRREGFQWPDEQFF.

The chain couples TRBV12-3 or TRBV12-4 to TRBJ2-7, with 8 positions matching TRBD2. The length of the CDR3 is 15 residues. V dropped 6 bases and J dropped 2; count of bases not matched to a gene: 9. Here the CDR3 DNA reads TGTGCCAGCAGCGTCCCCGGGGGGGGGGCCTACGAGCAGTACTTC. It encodes CASSVPGGGAYEQYF.

The chain is built from TRBV6-1 and TRBJ2-6; no firm D call. The CDR3 contains 15 residues. Trimming shortened V by 5 bases and J by 6 bases, and 14 bases separated the two germline ends. Looked up from germline, CDR1 is MNHNS and CDR2 is SASEGT. The CDR3 DNA follows: TGTGCCAGCAGTTACGAACACTCTTTGGCCAACGTCCTGACTTTC. Translating it yields CASSYEHSLANVLTF.

A word on this clonotype: The junction departs from the called germline gene at one end, perhaps through a read error. In DNA, the CDR3 is TGCGCCAGCGGGGCACCCTCGGACAATGAGCAGTTCTTC. This codes for CASGAPSDNEQFF. The chain combines TRBV6-6 with TRBJ2-1; 7 bases line up with TRBD2. Germline V lookup: CDR1 MNHNY, CDR2 SVGAGI (reference sequence). This CDR3 contains 13 residues.

This clonotype was seen more than once but under ten times. Given a much more abundant clone one base away, this may be a read error. The chain couples TRBV6-2 or TRBV6-3 to TRBJ2-7; no definite D call. Looked up from germline, CDR1 is MNHEY and CDR2 is SVGEGT. CDR3 length: 12 amino acids. Written as DNA, the CDR3 is TGTGTCAGCAGTTCCCACACCTACGAGCAGTACTTC. Translating it yields CVSSSHTYEQYF.

In the case of this clonotype: This may come from a read error, since a much larger clone is one base off. The gene calls are TRBV7-9 and TRBJ1-1; TRBD1 might be the D (5 bases). Between the trimmed V and J ends, which lost 5 bases and 7 bases, there was a span of 17 bases. This CDR3 region has 14 residues. The germline CDR1 and CDR2 sequences are SEHNR and FQNEAQ (reference sequence). The CDR3 coding sequence is TGTGCCAGCAGCGCTCCCCGAAGGGGAAATGAAGCTTTCTTT. Translated: CASSAPRRGNEAFF.

Of note for this clonotype: At one end, the junction sequence differs from germline, possibly due to a read error. This chain joins TRBV10-2 and TRBJ2-1, with D perhaps assigned TRBD1 or TRBD2 (5 bases each). This CDR3 region has 13 residues. The germline gives CDR1 WSHSY, CDR2 SAAADI. This CDR3 is CASKSGRNYEQFF. The CDR3 DNA reads TGCGCTAGCAAGTCGGGACGGAACTATGAGCAGTTCTTC.